The 21 T cell receptor beta chains reported below all come from one sample, sequenced in a study of blood T cell repertoires in COVID-19. Some clones are missing from TCRdb's copy, which holds only in-frame ones; the method was immunoSEQ multiplex PCR. The sample has 88,000 or so clones, about four fifths seen once. The sample comprised peripheral blood. All receptors come from a human donor in a cohort sampled during active COVID-19.

The chain employs TRBV5-4 and TRBJ2-3; 9 bases line up with TRBD1. The ends lost 3 bases at V and 0 bases at J; junction bases unmatched: 11. The germline V gene has CDR1 SGHNT and CDR2 YYREEE (reference sequence). The CDR3 loop spans 18 amino acids. CDR3 loop: CASSSLRGGTGSTDTQYF. In DNA form, the CDR3 reads TGTGCCAGCAGCTCCCTGCGGGGAGGGACAGGGAGCACAGATACGCAGTATTTT.

The genes are TRBV5-4 and TRBJ1-4; D is possibly TRBD1 (6 bases). The V end lost 0 bases, the J end lost 7 bases, and 13 bases lay between the germline ends. From germline, CDR1 is SGHNT and CDR2 YYREEE (reference sequence). The CDR3 runs to 15 residues. CDR3 in DNA: TGTGCCAGCAGCTTGGTTCTCGGGGGGCGTGAAAAACTGTTTTTT. Translated: CASSLVLGGREKLFF.

This chain links TRBV28 with TRBJ2-4, with 8 bases that match TRBD2. V lost 7 bases and J lost 1; bases outside the gene matches: 3. CDR3 length equals 14 residues. CDR1 is MDHEN and CDR2 is SYDVKM in the germline V gene. The CDR3 is CASTSGGAKNIQYF. The CDR3 DNA sequence: TGTGCCAGCACCTCGGGGGGGGCCAAAAACATTCAGTACTTC.

V and J are TRBV28 and TRBJ2-3, with D perhaps TRBD2 (5 bases). There are 18 residues in the CDR3. V lost 3 bases to trimming and J lost 2 bases, with 21 bases between them. Germline V gene sequence: CDR1 MDHEN, CDR2 SYDVKM. The CDR3, as DNA: TGTGCCAGCAGTTTGTCCTCCGGACTTGGCAGCCTCACAGATACGCAGTATTTT. It translates to CASSLSSGLGSLTDTQYF. Drawing the rest from reference TRBV28 and TRBJ2-3, the complete variable domain is DVKVTQSSRYLVKRTGEKVFLECVQDMDHENMFWYRQDPGLGLRLIYFSYDVKMKEKGDIPEGYSVSREKKERFSLILESASTNQTSMYLCASSLSSGLGSLTDTQYFGPGTRLTVL.

J is TRBJ1-2 and V is TRBV30; D unclear. Germline V gene sequence: CDR1 GTSNPN, CDR2 SVGIG (reference sequence). V was clipped by 2 bases and J by 1 base, with 8 bases between them. The CDR3 is 13 residues long. The CDR3 reads CAWSLSGNYGYTF. CDR3 nucleotides: TGTGCCTGGAGTCTGTCGGGTAACTATGGCTACACCTTC.

This clone has a handful of counts. The genes are TRBV10-1 and TRBJ2-3; TRBD2 matches at 9 bases. V lost 2 bases to trimming and J lost 0 bases; unmatched junction nucleotides: 3. Germline loops: CDR1 WNHNN, CDR2 SYGVQD (reference sequence). The CDR3 covers 16 residues. The CDR3 DNA is TGCGCCAGCAGTGAGGCGGGAGGGACCAGCACAGATACGCAGTATTTT. This gives the protein CASSEAGGTSTDTQYF.

Here the CDR3 reads CASSQAIAGVVETQYF. As DNA, the CDR3 is TGCGCCAGCAGCCAAGCAATAGCGGGAGTAGTTGAGACCCAGTACTTC. The chain uses TRBV4-1 and TRBJ2-5; TRBD2 aligns across 9 bases. The CDR3 spans 16 residues. V lost 1 base to trimming and J lost 5 bases; unmatched junction nucleotides: 8. Germline V CDR1 and CDR2: MGHRA, YSYEKL.

The chain employs TRBV19 and TRBJ1-3; 7 nucleotides match TRBD1. The CDR3 loop spans 15 amino acids. Per the germline V gene, CDR1 is LNHDA and CDR2 is SQIVND (reference sequence). J lost 3 bases, V lost 5 bases, and 7 bases had no gene match. CDR3 sequence (DNA): TGTGCCAGTAGTGTGACAGGGATAGGTGGAAACACCATATATTTT. Protein product: CASSVTGIGGNTIYF.

The rearrangement links TRBV18 to TRBJ2-3; D might be TRBD2 (5 bases). The CDR3 sequence is 14 residues long. Trimming shortened V by 0 bases and J by 2 bases, and 6 bases separated the two germline ends. Germline V CDR1 and CDR2: KGHSH, LQKENI. CDR3 nucleotides: TGTGCCAGCTCACCACCCGGGATCACAGATACGCAGTATTTT. This gives the protein CASSPPGITDTQYF.

V usage is TRBV9 and J usage is TRBJ2-7; a weak D match, TRBD2 (5 bases). The V gene's germline CDR1 is SGDLS and CDR2 YYNGEE. V was cut by 0 bases and J by 8 bases, with 12 bases left in between. This CDR3 has 13 amino acids. CDR3 nucleotides: TGTGCCAGCAGCGTAGCGGACTCCACTCAGCAGTACTTC. It codes for CASSVADSTQQYF.

This clone was picked up one time. The chain combines TRBV18 with TRBJ1-2; the match to TRBD1 covers 8 bases. Germline values: CDR1 KGHSH, CDR2 LQKENI. Trimming removed 5 bases from V and 7 bases from J; junction bases left unmatched: 6. The CDR3 is made up of 13 amino acids. This CDR3 reads CASSTGGVPGYTF. CDR3 sequence (DNA): TGTGCCAGCTCAACAGGGGGGGTGCCTGGCTACACCTTC.

A remark on this clone: Additional DNA sequences in this sample encode the identical CDR3. V and J are TRBV7-2 and TRBJ1-2, with a weak D call TRBD1 (6 bases). Germline V lookup: CDR1 SGHTA, CDR2 FQGNSA. The CDR3 has 14 residues. Trimming shortened V by 5 bases and J by 7 bases, and 17 bases separated the two germline ends. CDR3 bases: TGTGCCAGCAGCCCGGGAGGGGGGGCCTCTGGCTACACCTTC. Translating gives CASSPGGGASGYTF.

The genes are TRBV28 and TRBJ2-7; 8 bases fit TRBD1. V shed 1 base and J 1 base; nucleotides not matched to a gene: 6. Germline CDR1 reads MDHEN; CDR2 reads SYDVKM. The CDR3 loop spans 16 amino acids. The CDR3 DNA is TGTGCCAGCAGTTTATCCCCGGGACAGGCGTCCTACGAGCAGTACTTC. This sequence encodes CASSLSPGQASYEQYF.

The chain uses TRBV19 and TRBJ2-3; D is unclear. This CDR3 is built from 14 residues. V lost 3 bases to trimming and J lost 4 bases, with 11 bases between them. Germline V gives CDR1 LNHDA, CDR2 SQIVND (reference sequence). The CDR3 loop is CASSIRQDSDTQYF. The CDR3, as DNA: TGTGCCAGTAGTATTAGGCAGGATTCAGATACGCAGTATTTT.

This clone was recorded once. This chain's CDR3 is CASRPGGLDSSPLHF. In DNA, the CDR3 is TGTGCCAGCAGACCGGGAGGGTTAGACAGTTCACCCCTCCACTTT. The chain joins TRBV6-5 to TRBJ1-6; D possibly corresponds to TRBD1 (5 bases). Trimming removed 6 bases at V and 9 bases at J, with 18 bases between. Germline CDR1 is MNHEY and CDR2 is SVGAGI. The CDR3 covers 15 residues.

This chain uses TRBV19 with TRBJ2-1, with D tentatively TRBD1 (7 bases). This CDR3 has 14 amino acids. Trimming took off 7 bases at V and 5 bases at J, with 15 bases between the two ends. Germline CDR1 reads LNHDA; CDR2 reads SQIVND (reference sequence). The CDR3 sequence: CASKEDRTNNEQFF. CDR3 in DNA: TGTGCCAGTAAGGAGGACAGGACTAACAATGAGCAGTTCTTC.

The chain couples TRBV11-2 to TRBJ2-7; 7 bases fit TRBD2. Germline V gene lookup returns CDR1 SGHAT and CDR2 FQNNGV. V gave up 3 bases and J gave up 5 bases; unmatched junction bases: 13. This CDR3 is built from 16 residues. This chain's CDR3 is CASSFPPGGSNHEQYF. As DNA, the CDR3 is TGTGCCAGCAGCTTCCCCCCTGGCGGGAGTAACCACGAGCAGTACTTC.

CDR3: CASSDYSAGGQETQYF. The CDR3 DNA follows: TGTGCCAGCAGTGACTACTCAGCGGGAGGGCAAGAGACCCAGTACTTC. The gene calls are TRBV6-6 and TRBJ2-5, with TRBD2 identical over 10 bases. The CDR3 extends over 16 amino acids. Germline assignment: CDR1 MNHNY and CDR2 SVGAGI (reference sequence). V gave up 5 bases and J gave up 2 bases; unmatched junction bases: 8.

V usage is TRBV12-3 or TRBV12-4 and J usage is TRBJ1-5; D is unclear. CDR3 length: 12 amino acids. The germline V and J ends were trimmed by 5 bases and 9 bases, with 11 bases remaining between them. The CDR3 protein is CASSVVPGPQHF. Here the CDR3 DNA reads TGTGCCAGCAGTGTCGTACCGGGGCCCCAGCATTTT.

V usage is TRBV29-1 and J usage is TRBJ1-2, with 12 bases aligning to TRBD1. V shed 4 bases and J 6 bases; nucleotides not matched to a gene: 3. The CDR3 consists of 13 residues. Per the germline V gene, CDR1 is SQVTM and CDR2 is ANQGSEA. In DNA form, the CDR3 reads TGCAGCGTTGGGGGACAGGGGGCAGATGGCTACACCTTC. Amino acid sequence: CSVGGQGADGYTF. Full variable domain (outside the CDR3, taken from reference TRBV29-1 and TRBJ1-2): SAVISQKPSRDICQRGTSLTIQCQVDSQVTMMFWYRQQPGQSLTLIATANQGSEATYESGFVIDKFPISRPNLTFSTLTVSNMSPEDSSIYLCSVGGQGADGYTFGSGTRLTVV.

The table lists this clone with a few counts. One end of the junction is discordant with germline, which a read error may explain. V is TRBV14 and J is TRBJ2-3, with 8 bases lining up with TRBD1. The CDR3 sequence is 13 residues long. CDR1 is SGHDN and CDR2 is FVKESK in the germline V gene. For the CDR3, the DNA is TGTGCCAGCAGCCAGAGGGGGACAGGTACGCAGTATTTT. Its translation: CASSQRGTGTQYF.